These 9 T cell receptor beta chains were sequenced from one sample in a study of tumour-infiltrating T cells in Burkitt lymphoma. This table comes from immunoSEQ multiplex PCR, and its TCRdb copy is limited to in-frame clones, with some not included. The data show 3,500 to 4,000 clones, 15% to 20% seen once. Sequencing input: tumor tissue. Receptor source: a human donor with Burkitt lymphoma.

The CDR3 sequence: CSVPRGTLRPYEQYF. DNA for the CDR3: TGCAGCGTACCCCGGGGGACCTTGAGGCCCTACGAGCAGTACTTC. This rearrangement joins TRBV29-1 to TRBJ2-7; maybe TRBD2 (6 bases). This CDR3 is built from 15 residues. Trimming removed 6 bases at V and 2 bases at J, with 20 bases between. The germline gives CDR1 SQVTM, CDR2 ANQGSEA.

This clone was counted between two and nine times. DNA for the CDR3: TGTGCCAGTAGTATAGATCCGTGGCTACCGATGAACACTGAAGCTTTCTTT. It specifies CASSIDPWLPMNTEAFF. The rearrangement links TRBV19 to TRBJ1-1; D gene ambiguous. Germline V lookup: CDR1 LNHDA, CDR2 SQIVND (reference sequence). The length of the CDR3 is 17 residues. Trimming left V 0 bases short and J 0 bases short, with 14 bases between.

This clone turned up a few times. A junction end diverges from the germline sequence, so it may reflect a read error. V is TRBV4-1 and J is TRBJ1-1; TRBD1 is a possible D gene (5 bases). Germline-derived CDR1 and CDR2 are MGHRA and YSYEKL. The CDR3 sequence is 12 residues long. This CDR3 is CASSQDGGEAFF. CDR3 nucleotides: TGCGCCAGTAGCCAAGATGGGGGGGAAGCTTTCTTT.

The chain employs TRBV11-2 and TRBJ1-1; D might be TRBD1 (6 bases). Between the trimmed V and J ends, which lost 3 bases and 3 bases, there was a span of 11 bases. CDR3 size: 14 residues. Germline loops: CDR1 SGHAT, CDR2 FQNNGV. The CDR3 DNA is TGTGCCAGCAGCTTTGCACAGGGCGACACTGAAGCTTTCTTT. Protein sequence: CASSFAQGDTEAFF.

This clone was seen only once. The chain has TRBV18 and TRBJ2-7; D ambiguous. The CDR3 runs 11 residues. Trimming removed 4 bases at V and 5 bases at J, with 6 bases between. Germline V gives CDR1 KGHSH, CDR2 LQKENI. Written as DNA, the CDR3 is TGTGCCAGCTCACGGGCAGACGAGCAGTACTTC. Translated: CASSRADEQYF.

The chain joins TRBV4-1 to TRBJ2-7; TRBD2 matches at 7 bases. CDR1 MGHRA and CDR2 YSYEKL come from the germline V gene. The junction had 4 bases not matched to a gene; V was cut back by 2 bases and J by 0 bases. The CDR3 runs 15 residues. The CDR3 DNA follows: TGCGCCAGCAGCCAACAGCGGGACCCCTCCTACGAGCAGTACTTC. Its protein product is CASSQQRDPSYEQYF.

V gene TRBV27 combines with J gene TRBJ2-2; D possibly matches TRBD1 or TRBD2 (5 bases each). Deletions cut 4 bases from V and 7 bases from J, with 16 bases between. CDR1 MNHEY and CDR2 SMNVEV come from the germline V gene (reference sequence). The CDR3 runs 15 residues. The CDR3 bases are TGTGCCAGCAGTTCCCGGGGCTACGAGAGCGGGGAGCTGTTTTTT. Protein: CASSSRGYESGELFF.

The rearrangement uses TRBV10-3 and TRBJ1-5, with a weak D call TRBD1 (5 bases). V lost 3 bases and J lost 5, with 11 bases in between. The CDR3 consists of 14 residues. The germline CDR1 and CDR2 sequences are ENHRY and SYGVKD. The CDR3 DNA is TGTGCCATCAGTGATCTACAGGCTGATCAGCCCCAGCATTTT. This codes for CAISDLQADQPQHF.

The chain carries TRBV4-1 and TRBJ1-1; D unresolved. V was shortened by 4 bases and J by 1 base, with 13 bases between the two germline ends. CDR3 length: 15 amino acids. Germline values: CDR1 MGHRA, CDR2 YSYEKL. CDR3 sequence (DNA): TGCGCCAGCAGCCCCGAGAGGAGAGCGAACACTGAAGCTTTCTTT. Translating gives CASSPERRANTEAFF.